The 10 T cell receptor beta chains below all came from one sample that was sequenced in a study of control samples from healthy donors and cancer patients. The protocol was immunoSEQ multiplex PCR, while the TCRdb copy is restricted to in-frame clones and leaves out a portion. This sample has around 130,000 clones, with around 93% found just once. The sequencing input was blood. Every receptor here comes from a man younger than 30 in good health.

The chain carries TRBV5-1 and TRBJ1-1; D is ambiguous. Trimming cost V 4 bases and J 1 base, with 11 bases left between them. In germline, CDR1 is SGHRS, CDR2 YFSETQ. CDR3 length: 14 amino acids. This CDR3 reads CASSPFGKNTEAFF. CDR3 sequence (DNA): TGCGCCAGCAGCCCGTTCGGGAAGAACACTGAAGCTTTCTTT.

CDR3 sequence reads: CASSVEPAGVTDTQYF. The CDR3 DNA reads as TGTGCCAGCAGCGTAGAGCCAGCGGGGGTCACAGATACGCAGTATTTT. The chain employs TRBV9 and TRBJ2-3, with TRBD2 matching 8 bases. The CDR3 has 16 residues. With V trimmed by 0 bases and J by 2 bases, 5 bases remained unmatched. From germline, CDR1 is SGDLS and CDR2 YYNGEE.

This clone has a handful of counts. The V and J genes are TRBV9 and TRBJ1-2, with 8 bases matching TRBD1. Germline assignment: CDR1 SGDLS and CDR2 YYNGEE. This CDR3 has 15 residues. V trimming: 4 bases; J trimming: 8 bases; junction bases outside the gene matches: 13. CDR3 region: CASSTLGQGARGYTF. The DNA for the CDR3 is TGTGCCAGCAGCACTCTAGGACAGGGTGCTCGCGGCTACACCTTC.

The V and J genes are TRBV5-6 and TRBJ2-6; 7 positions match TRBD1. Germline V lookup: CDR1 SGHDT, CDR2 YYEEEE. After removal of 4 bases from V and 0 bases from J, the junction contained 13 bases not matched to a gene. CDR3 size: 19 residues. The DNA of the CDR3 is TGTGCCAGCAGCGTTAACCCGGGACAGCATTACTCTGGGGCCAACGTCCTGACTTTC. Residues: CASSVNPGQHYSGANVLTF.

This chain uses TRBV7-9 with TRBJ2-5; a possible D gene is TRBD1 (5 bases). V was pared by 4 bases and J by 5 bases, with 14 bases between. The CDR3 contains 14 residues. Germline lookup yields CDR1 SEHNR and CDR2 FQNEAQ (reference sequence). The CDR3 region has the DNA TGTGCCAGCAGCTCAAAGACAGATTCGGAGACCCAGTACTTC. Protein sequence: CASSSKTDSETQYF. The complete variable domain, with remaining parts taken from reference TRBV7-9 and TRBJ2-5, reads DTGVSQNPRHKITKRGQNVTFRCDPISEHNRLYWYRQTLGQGPEFLTYFQNEAQLEKSRLLSDRFSAERPKGSFSTLEIQRTEQGDSAMYLCASSSKTDSETQYFGPGTRLLVL.

The V gene is TRBV5-1, the J gene TRBJ2-2; D not certain. Germline assignment: CDR1 SGHRS and CDR2 YFSETQ. With 4 bases removed from V and 1 base from J, the gap between germline ends came to 11 bases. The CDR3 extends over 15 amino acids. This CDR3 is CASSPRSGNTGELFF. The CDR3 DNA reads as TGCGCCAGCAGCCCGCGTTCAGGGAACACCGGGGAGCTGTTTTTT.

The V and J genes are TRBV27 and TRBJ2-1; D gene unclear. The CDR3 is 16 residues long. V lost 6 bases, J lost 6 bases, and 21 bases lay in between. Germline CDR1 and CDR2: MNHEY and SMNVEV (reference sequence). The CDR3 loop is CASSLDRRSILNEQFF. CDR3 DNA: TGTGCCAGCAGCTTAGATCGGCGGTCCATCCTCAATGAGCAGTTCTTC.

This chain uses TRBV5-5 with TRBJ2-7; the match to TRBD2 covers 8 bases. The CDR3 is 16 amino acids. J lost 2 bases, V lost 0 bases, and 7 bases had no gene match. Germline V gene lookup returns CDR1 SGHKS and CDR2 YYEKEE (reference sequence). The CDR3 here is CASSLAKGGGPYEQYF. Here the CDR3 DNA reads TGTGCCAGCAGCTTGGCCAAGGGCGGGGGGCCCTACGAGCAGTACTTC.

The J gene is TRBJ2-5, the V gene TRBV3-1 (or the pseudogene TRBV3-2), with 8 bases matching TRBD2. The CDR3 has 16 residues. The junction had 7 bases not matched to a gene; V was cut back by 2 bases and J by 2 bases. Germline values: CDR1 LGHDT, CDR2 YNNKEL (reference sequence). CDR3 protein: CASSQSKAGAQETQYF. The CDR3 DNA is TGTGCCAGCAGCCAATCCAAAGCGGGGGCACAAGAGACCCAGTACTTC.

CDR3 sequence reads: CASSSDADNEQYF. The CDR3 coding sequence is TGTGCCAGCAGTTCGGACGCGGACAACGAGCAGTACTTC. The chain combines TRBV6-2 or TRBV6-3 with TRBJ2-7; a weak D match, TRBD1 (5 bases). Deletions cut 4 bases from V and 5 bases from J, with 12 bases between. Looked up from germline, CDR1 is MNHEY and CDR2 is SVGEGT. CDR3 length: 13 amino acids.